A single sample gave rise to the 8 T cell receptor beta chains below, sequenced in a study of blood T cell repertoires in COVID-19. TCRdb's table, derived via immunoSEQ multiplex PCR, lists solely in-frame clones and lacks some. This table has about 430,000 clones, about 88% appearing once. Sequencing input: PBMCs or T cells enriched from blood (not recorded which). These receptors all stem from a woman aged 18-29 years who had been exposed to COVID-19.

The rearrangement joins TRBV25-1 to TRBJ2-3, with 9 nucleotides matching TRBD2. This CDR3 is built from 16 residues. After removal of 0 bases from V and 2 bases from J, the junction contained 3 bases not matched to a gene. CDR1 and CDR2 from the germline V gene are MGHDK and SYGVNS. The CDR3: CASSEYGGRATDTQYF. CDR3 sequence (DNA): TGTGCCAGCAGTGAATACGGCGGGAGGGCCACAGATACGCAGTATTTT.

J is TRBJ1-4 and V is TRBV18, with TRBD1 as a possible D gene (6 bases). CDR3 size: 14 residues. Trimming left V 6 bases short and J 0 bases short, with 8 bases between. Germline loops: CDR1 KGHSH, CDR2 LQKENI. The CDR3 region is CASSSGATNEKLFF. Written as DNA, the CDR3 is TGTGCCAGCTCCTCAGGGGCAACTAATGAAAAACTGTTTTTT.

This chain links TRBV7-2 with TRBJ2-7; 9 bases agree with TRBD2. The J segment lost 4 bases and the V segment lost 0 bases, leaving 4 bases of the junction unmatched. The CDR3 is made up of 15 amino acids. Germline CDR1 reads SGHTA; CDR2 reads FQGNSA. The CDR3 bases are TGTGCCAGCAGCTTAGCGCACGCGGGAGGGTACGAGCAGTACTTC. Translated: CASSLAHAGGYEQYF.

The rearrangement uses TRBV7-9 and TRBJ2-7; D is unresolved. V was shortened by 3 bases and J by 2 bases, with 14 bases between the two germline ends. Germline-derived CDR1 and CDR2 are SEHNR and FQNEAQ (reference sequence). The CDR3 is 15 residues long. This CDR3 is CASSLAEDFTYEQYF. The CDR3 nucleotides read TGTGCCAGCAGCTTGGCGGAAGATTTCACCTACGAGCAGTACTTC.

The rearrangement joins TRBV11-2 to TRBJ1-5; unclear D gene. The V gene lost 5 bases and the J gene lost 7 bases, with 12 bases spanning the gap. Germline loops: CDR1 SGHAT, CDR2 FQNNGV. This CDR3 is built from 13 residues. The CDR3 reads CASSLAGRQPQHF. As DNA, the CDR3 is TGTGCCAGCAGCCTTGCAGGCAGGCAGCCCCAGCATTTT. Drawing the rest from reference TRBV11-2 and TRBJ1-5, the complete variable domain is EAGVAQSPRYKIIEKRQSVAFWCNPISGHATLYWYQQILGQGPKLLIQFQNNGVVDDSQLPKDRFSAERLKGVDSTLKIQPAKLEDSAVYLCASSLAGRQPQHFGDGTRLSIL.

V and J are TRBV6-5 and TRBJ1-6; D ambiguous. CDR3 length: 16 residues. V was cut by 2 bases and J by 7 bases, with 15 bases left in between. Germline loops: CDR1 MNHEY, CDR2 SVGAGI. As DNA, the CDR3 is TGTGCCAGCAGTTACACAACCCCAATGGAGAATTCACCCCTCCACTTT. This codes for CASSYTTPMENSPLHF.

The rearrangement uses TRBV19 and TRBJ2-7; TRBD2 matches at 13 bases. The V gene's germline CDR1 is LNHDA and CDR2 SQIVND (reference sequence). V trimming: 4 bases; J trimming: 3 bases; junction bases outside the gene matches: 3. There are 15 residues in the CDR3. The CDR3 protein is CASSKGLAGFYEQYF. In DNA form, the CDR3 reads TGTGCCAGTAGTAAGGGACTAGCGGGGTTCTACGAGCAGTACTTC.

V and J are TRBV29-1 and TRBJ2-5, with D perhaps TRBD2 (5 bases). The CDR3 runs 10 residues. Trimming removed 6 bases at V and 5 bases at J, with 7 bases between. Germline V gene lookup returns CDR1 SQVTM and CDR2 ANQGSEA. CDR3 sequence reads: CSVSGETQYF. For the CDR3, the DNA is TGCAGCGTCTCGGGGGAGACCCAGTACTTC.